The rows below give T cell receptor beta chains drawn from one sample of a study of cytomegalovirus exposure and HLA in healthy donors. Using immunoSEQ multiplex PCR, the repertoire was profiled, and TCRdb retains in-frame clones only, with some absent. The sample shows approximately 300,000 clones, 80% of them seen only once. Specimen: PBMCs. Source of these receptors: a girl under 10 years old in good health and CMV-seronegative. The CDR3 runs from the conserved cysteine through the conserved F or W. The D gene is left open where the match is weak. Size values are once, few and many counts, or a class for expanded clones, and some rows have none.

CDR3	DNA	D	V	J	size
CASSLRGEEQYF	TGTGCCAGCAGCTTGCGCGGGGAGGAGCAGTACTTC	-	TRBV7-3	TRBJ2-7	-
CASRPLDGSISDTQYF	TGTGCCAGCAGGCCCTTAGACGGGAGTATCTCAGATACGCAGTATTTT	-	TRBV27	TRBJ2-3	-
CASSFTPQGYEQFF	TGTGCCAGCAGCTTCACCCCGCAGGGTTATGAGCAGTTCTTC	-	TRBV7-3	TRBJ2-1	-
CASMDRGITETQYF	TGTGCCAGCATGGACAGGGGGATTACGGAGACCCAGTACTTC	TRBD1	TRBV27	TRBJ2-5	-
CASSLDSGFRVEKLFF	TGTGCCAGCAGCTTAGACTCTGGATTTCGGGTTGAAAAACTGTTTTTT	-	TRBV11-2	TRBJ1-4	-
CATWGGSGANVLTF	TGTGCCACCTGGGGAGGCTCTGGGGCCAACGTCCTGACTTTC	-	TRBV7-2	TRBJ2-6	-
CAWRRLAPYEQYF	TGTGCCTGGAGAAGACTAGCCCCCTACGAGCAGTACTTC	TRBD2	TRBV30	TRBJ2-7	-
CASSRTSGVDNEQFF	TGTGCCAGCAGCAGGACTAGCGGGGTGGACAATGAGCAGTTCTTC	TRBD2	TRBV11-2	TRBJ2-1	-
CASSLAMGGRSYNEQFF	TGTGCCAGCAGCTTAGCAATGGGCGGGAGATCCTACAATGAGCAGTTCTTC	TRBD2	TRBV7-8	TRBJ2-1	-
CAWTLQGESRAFF	TGTGCCTGGACACTACAGGGTGAGAGTCGAGCTTTCTTT	-	TRBV30	TRBJ1-1	-
CASSVGDSSYEQYF	TGTGCCAGCAGCGTCGGCGACAGCTCCTACGAGCAGTACTTC	-	TRBV9	TRBJ2-7	-
CASSRDRGVDQPQHF	TGTGCCAGCTCACGGGACAGGGGGGTGGATCAGCCCCAGCATTTT	TRBD1	TRBV18	TRBJ1-5	-
CASSLRADTDTQYF	TGCGCCAGCAGCTTGCGCGCGGACACAGATACGCAGTATTTT	-	TRBV5-1	TRBJ2-3	-
CAIGPMTGGGPDTQYF	TGTGCCATCGGCCCGATGACAGGGGGGGGCCCAGATACGCAGTATTTT	TRBD1	TRBV10-3	TRBJ2-3	-
CASSPGGKGTEAFF	TGCGCCAGCAGCCCTGGGGGGAAAGGGACTGAAGCTTTCTTT	-	TRBV5-1	TRBJ1-1	-
CAWSVRRNTGELFF	TGTGCCTGGAGTGTACGGAGGAACACCGGGGAGCTGTTTTTT	-	TRBV30	TRBJ2-2	-
CASSIISAGQETQYF	TGTGCCAGTAGTATCATTTCCGCGGGGCAAGAGACCCAGTACTTC	-	TRBV19	TRBJ2-5	-
CASSLGTGDPFSGNTIYF	TGTGCCAGCAGTTTGGGGACAGGGGATCCGTTCTCTGGAAACACCATATATTTT	TRBD1	TRBV28	TRBJ1-3	once
CASSGGTSGMGDEQFF	TGTGCCAGCAGCGGAGGGACTAGCGGGATGGGGGATGAGCAGTTCTTC	TRBD2	TRBV5-6	TRBJ2-1	-
CASSLRNRNTEAFF	TGTGCCAGCAGCTTACGTAACAGGAACACTGAAGCTTTCTTT	-	TRBV13	TRBJ1-1	-
CASSLIIGTTISGNTIYF	TGTGCCAGCAGTTTAATTATTGGGACAACAATCTCTGGAAACACCATATATTTT	-	TRBV28	TRBJ1-3	-
CASSHLGFPGGTGELFF	TGTGCCAGCAGCCACCTTGGATTTCCGGGTGGCACCGGGGAGCTGTTTTTT	-	TRBV7-2	TRBJ2-2	-
CASSQVSRAGGKETQYF	TGCGCCAGCAGCCAAGTTTCTCGTGCTGGAGGGAAAGAGACCCAGTACTTC	-	TRBV4-1	TRBJ2-5	-
CATKERGAYNEQFF	TGTGCCACAAAAGAGCGGGGAGCCTACAATGAGCAGTTCTTC	TRBD2	TRBV5-8	TRBJ2-1	-
CASSSYGGAQETQYF	TGTGCCAGCAGCTCATACGGGGGGGCCCAAGAGACCCAGTACTTC	TRBD2	TRBV7-3	TRBJ2-5	-
CASSFGRGRIYEQYF	TGTGCCAGCAGTTTCGGCCGGGGGAGGATATACGAGCAGTACTTC	-	TRBV6-5	TRBJ2-7	-
CASSGTGVFGYTF	TGTGCCAGCTCCGGGACAGGGGTTTTCGGCTACACCTTC	TRBD1	TRBV2	TRBJ1-2	-
CASSLGTTPYNEQFF	TGTGCCAGCAGCCTCGGGACAACTCCCTACAATGAGCAGTTCTTC	-	TRBV5-4	TRBJ2-1	-
CASSQVWGGAPKVETQYF	TGTGCCAGCAGCCAAGTTTGGGGGGGCGCCCCCAAAGTGGAGACCCAGTACTTC	-	TRBV14	TRBJ2-5	-
CASSSRDRAGTDTQYF	TGTGCCAGCAGCTCCAGGGACAGGGCCGGCACAGATACGCAGTATTTT	TRBD1	TRBV11-3	TRBJ2-3	-
CATSDRHYGYTF	TGTGCCACCAGCGACAGGCACTATGGCTACACCTTC	-	TRBV15	TRBJ1-2	few
CASSESLDYGYTF	TGTGCCAGCAGTGAGAGCCTCGATTATGGCTACACCTTC	-	TRBV2	TRBJ1-2	-
CASSQDPLWVAGGAYEQYF	TGTGCCAGCAGCCAAGATCCCCTATGGGTAGCGGGAGGTGCCTACGAGCAGTACTTC	TRBD2	TRBV4-2	TRBJ2-7	-
CASSGGTSGHNEQFF	TGTGCCAGCAGTGGCGGGACTAGCGGGCACAATGAGCAGTTCTTC	TRBD2	TRBV6-1	TRBJ2-1	-
CASSGLAGGYTQYF	TGTGCCAGCAGCGGACTAGCGGGGGGATATACGCAGTATTTT	TRBD2	TRBV7-2	TRBJ2-3	once
CASSVVAGGPDTQYF	TGTGCCAGCAGCGTAGTAGCGGGGGGGCCAGATACGCAGTATTTT	TRBD2	TRBV9	TRBJ2-3	-
CASSPFRGGQGFSDYGYTF	TGTGCCAGCAGCCCTTTCCGGGGGGGACAGGGTTTTTCGGACTATGGCTACACCTTC	TRBD1	TRBV9	TRBJ1-2	-
CASGSGVSETQYF	TGTGCTAGTGGTTCCGGGGTATCAGAGACCCAGTACTTC	-	TRBV12-5	TRBJ2-5	-
CASSFPQGIWGTQYF	TGTGCCAGCAGCTTCCCACAGGGGATATGGGGGACCCAGTACTTC	TRBD1	TRBV7-9	TRBJ2-5	-
CASSRRDRDHEQYF	TGTGCCAGCAGCCGGAGGGACAGGGACCACGAGCAGTACTTC	TRBD1	TRBV13	TRBJ2-7	-
CASSLSGVRAFF	TGTGCCAGCAGCCTGTCGGGGGTAAGGGCTTTCTTT	-	TRBV5-4	TRBJ1-1	-
CASSLSRANTEAFF	TGTGCCAGCAGCTTATCGAGGGCGAACACTGAAGCTTTCTTT	-	TRBV5-4	TRBJ1-1	-
CASSFAGPGDSPLHF	TGTGCCAGCAGCTTTGCAGGACCAGGGGACTCACCCCTCCACTTT	-	TRBV11-2	TRBJ1-6	few
CASSVALAGGSDTQYF	TGTGCCAGCAGCGTAGCCCTAGCGGGAGGATCAGATACGCAGTATTTT	TRBD2	TRBV9	TRBJ2-3	-
CASSYAGGRSSPLHF	TGTGCCAGCAGTTACGCAGGGGGCAGGTCTTCACCCCTCCACTTT	TRBD1	TRBV6-5	TRBJ1-6	-
CASNIGTGNEQYF	TGTGCCAGCAACATCGGGACAGGGAACGAGCAGTACTTC	TRBD1	TRBV9	TRBJ2-7	-
CASSLDSPRNGYTF	TGCGCCAGCAGCTTGGATAGCCCGAGAAATGGCTACACCTTC	-	TRBV5-1	TRBJ1-2	-
CASSVVEAQYF	TGTGCCAGCAGTGTTGTGGAGGCCCAGTACTTC	-	TRBV6-1	TRBJ2-5	-
CASSFLYEQYF	TGTGCCAGCAGCTTTTTATACGAGCAGTACTTC	-	TRBV5-8	TRBJ2-7	few
CASSENRGPPYSNQPQHF	TGTGCCAGCAGTGAAAACAGGGGGCCCCCTTATAGCAATCAGCCCCAGCATTTT	TRBD1	TRBV6-1	TRBJ1-5	-
CASSLERAGTQYF	TGTGCCAGCAGTTTAGAGCGGGCTGGTACGCAGTATTTT	-	TRBV27	TRBJ2-3	-
CASSLPSGGLGYEQYF	TGTGCCAGCAGCCTTCCATCAGGGGGCCTCGGATACGAGCAGTACTTC	TRBD1	TRBV2	TRBJ2-7	once
CASSEAWQGSGYTF	TGTGCCAGCAGTGAAGCATGGCAGGGATCCGGCTACACCTTC	-	TRBV6-1	TRBJ1-2	-
CASSDEQSSYNEQFF	TGTGCCAGCAGTGATGAACAGAGCTCCTACAATGAGCAGTTCTTC	-	TRBV2	TRBJ2-1	-